These 30 T cell receptor beta chains were sequenced from one sample in a study of tissue T cells after allogeneic stem cell transplantation. Profiling relied on immunoSEQ multiplex PCR, and the TCRdb table lists in-frame clones only, not all of them. The sample includes around 50,000 clones, about three quarters of them seen just once. The sequencing sample was made of sorted cells pooled from one or two spleens. These receptors were taken from a pool of C57BL/6 mice in good health.

As to this clone: Mouse names are used for the genes. This CDR3 is CASSSGTGWDTLYF. CDR3 DNA, as far as it was read: TGTGCCAGCAGCTCCGGGACAGGGTGGGATACGCTCTAT. This chain uses TRBV4 with TRBJ1-3; 9 bases are shared with TRBD1. The sequence runs out 1 residue before the end of the CDR3; the remainder is reconstructed from the germline J gene. Trimming cost V 4 bases and J 8 bases; bases outside gene matches: 6. CDR3 length equals 14 residues. Germline V gene lookup returns CDR1 LGHDT and CDR2 YNNKQL (reference sequence).

Comments on this clone: These gene names are mouse names. Read coverage stops 1 residue before the CDR3 terminus; the germline J gene supplies the remainder. The chain recombines TRBV13-3 with TRBJ1-2; D is unresolved. The CDR3 sequence is 14 residues long. Trimming stripped 0 bases from V and 0 bases from J, with 6 bases between. CDR1 NNHDY and CDR2 SYVADS come from the germline V gene. CDR3 DNA, as far as it was read: TGTGCCAGCAGTGATGCAAATGCAAACTCCGACTACACC. The encoded protein is CASSDANANSDYT. The whole CDR3 is CASSDANANSDYTF.

Concerning this clone itself: Genes here carry mouse names. The read ends 1 residue before the CDR3 terminus; that terminus is restored from the germline J gene. The genes are TRBV31 and TRBJ2-4; 9 nucleotides line up with TRBD2. In germline, CDR1 is GKSSPN, CDR2 SITVG. V was pared by 0 bases and J by 3 bases, with 4 bases of the junction left unmatched. This CDR3 contains 15 residues. The sequenced CDR3 bases are TGTGCCTGGAGTCTAGCCTGGGGGGGACAAAACACCTTGTAC. Translating gives CAWSLAWGGQNTLY. The entire CDR3 sequence reads CAWSLAWGGQNTLYF.

With respect to this clone: Any gene name here is a mouse gene name. The CDR3 goes on 1 residue after the read ends, and that part is filled in from the germline J gene. This chain uses TRBV5 with TRBJ1-5; no reliable D call. V dropped 4 bases and J dropped 2 bases, with 6 bases sitting between them. Germline CDR1 reads LGHNA; CDR2 reads YNLKQL (reference sequence). This CDR3 is built from 13 residues. CDR3 protein: CASSREDNQAPLF. The covered CDR3 bases are TGTGCCAGCAGCCGGGAGGACAACCAGGCTCCGCTT.

This clone turned up a few times. Gene names refer to mouse genes. Read coverage stops 1 residue before the CDR3 terminus; the germline J gene supplies the remainder. The chain links TRBV2 to TRBJ1-1; D gene unclear. This CDR3 is built from 13 residues. Trimming shortened V by 0 bases and J by 1 base, and 3 bases separated the two germline ends. The germline V gene encodes CDR1 LGHNA and CDR2 YSYQKL. This CDR3 reads CASSQDRNTEVFF. CDR3 bases read: TGTGCCAGCAGCCAAGACAGGAACACAGAAGTCTTC.

For this clone: Gene names denote mouse genes. The read ends 1 residue early relative to the CDR3; the germline J gene fills the gap. The rearrangement uses TRBV3 and TRBJ2-7; TRBD1 aligns across 8 bases. V shed 1 base and J 7 bases; nucleotides not matched to a gene: 6. CDR1 SNHLY and CDR2 FYNGKV come from the germline V gene (reference sequence). This CDR3 region has 14 residues. The DNA read from the CDR3 is TGTGCCAGCAGCTTAGAAGGACAGGGTGGGGAACAGTAC. Amino acid sequence: CASSLEGQGGEQY. The entire CDR3 protein reads CASSLEGQGGEQYF. The variable domain in full, with the rest retrieved from reference TRBV3 and TRBJ2-7, is GPKVLQIPSHQIIDMGQMVTLNCDPVSNHLYFYWYKQILGQQMEFLVNFYNGKVMEKSKLFKDQFSVERPDGSYFTLKIQPTALEDSAVYFCASSLEGQGGEQYFGPGTRLTVL.

As to this clone: A junction boundary mismatches the germline segment, possibly from a read error. Genes and germline are mouse. With the read ending 1 residue before the CDR3 end, the germline J gene is used to fill in that end. The chain recombines TRBV5 with TRBJ1-3; the D is unclear. This CDR3 comprises 16 residues. Per the germline V gene, CDR1 is LGHNA and CDR2 is YNLKQL (reference sequence). The CDR3 spells CTSSQDAWAPGNTLYF. Partial CDR3 DNA: TGTACCAGCAGCCAAGATGCGTGGGCGCCTGGAAATACGCTCTAT.

A note on this clone: Gene names are the mouse ones. The CDR3 end lies 1 residue beyond the end of the read and is filled in from the germline J gene. The V and J genes are TRBV3 and TRBJ2-5; the D call may be TRBD1 or TRBD2 (5 bases each). Germline assignment: CDR1 SNHLY and CDR2 FYNGKV (reference sequence). Trimming stripped 2 bases from V and 6 bases from J, with 9 bases between. This CDR3 has 13 amino acids. The CDR3 DNA, read in part, is TGTGCCAGCAGCTTACCGGGACGGGACACCCAGTAC. Its protein is CASSLPGRDTQY. The full CDR3 protein reads CASSLPGRDTQYF.

Notes on this clone: Gene names and germline match the mouse. From the germline J gene comes the end of the CDR3, since the read stops 1 residue before it. This rearrangement joins TRBV12-2 to TRBJ2-4; 7 positions match TRBD1. J was trimmed by 2 bases and V by 3 bases; bases with no gene match: 4. Germline V gene lookup returns CDR1 SGHLS and CDR2 HYDKME. This CDR3 has 14 residues. The CDR3 bases that were read are TGTGCCAGCTCTTCTCAGGGGGATCAAAACACCTTGTAC. Translation: CASSSQGDQNTLY. The CDR3 as a whole reads CASSSQGDQNTLYF.

About this clone: Mouse germline and gene names are used. The read terminates 1 residue ahead of where the CDR3 ends, so the germline J gene completes it. The V call is TRBV13-3, the J call TRBJ2-7; no definite D call. With 1 base removed from V and 3 bases from J, the gap between germline ends came to 2 bases. The CDR3 covers 11 residues. CDR1 NNHDY and CDR2 SYVADS come from the germline V gene. The part of the CDR3 DNA that was read is TGTGCCAGCAGTGATATCTATGAACAGTAC. Residues: CASSDIYEQY. In full, the CDR3 is CASSDIYEQYF.

A word on this clone: Gene names are mouse gene names. The missing CDR3 end, 1 residue past where the read stops, is filled in from the germline J gene. The V gene is TRBV3, the J gene TRBJ2-3, with 9 bases lining up with TRBD2. This CDR3 has 15 amino acids. Losses at the gene ends were 3 bases for V and 5 bases for J; bases not matched to a gene: 6. Per the germline V gene, CDR1 is SNHLY and CDR2 is FYNGKV (reference sequence). The part of the CDR3 DNA that was read is TGTGCCAGCAGCTTCTCTTGGGGGGGCCAAGAAACGCTGTAT. Translation: CASSFSWGGQETLY. The entire CDR3 sequence reads CASSFSWGGQETLYF.

For this clone: Germline and genes here are mouse. The read gets to within 1 residue of the CDR3 end, and the germline J gene fills in the rest. The rearrangement uses TRBV1 and TRBJ1-4, with no clear D. Germline V gene lookup returns CDR1 NSQYPW and CDR2 LRSPGD (reference sequence). The CDR3 runs to 16 residues. V was clipped by 0 bases and J by 4 bases, with 12 bases between them. CDR3 DNA (partial): TGCACCTGCAGTGCAGATAAGGACTCCGTCAACGAAAGATTATTT. It codes for CTCSADKDSVNERLF. The full CDR3 is CTCSADKDSVNERLFF.

Concerning this clone: Mouse gene names apply. The CDR3 sequence is CASSRTGGAETLYF. CDR3 bases read: TGTGCCAGCAGTCGGACTGGGGGTGCAGAAACGCTGTAT. J is TRBJ2-3 and V is TRBV26; 9 bases are shared with TRBD2. The CDR3 end lies 1 residue beyond the end of the read and is filled in from the germline J gene. The CDR3 has 14 amino acids. Losses at the gene ends were 4 bases for V and 1 base for J; bases not matched to a gene: 0. Germline V gene lookup returns CDR1 KGHPV and CDR2 FQNQEV (reference sequence).

As for this clone: Gene names and germline refer to mouse. The DNA ends 1 residue before the CDR3 does, and the rest of the CDR3 is filled in from the germline J gene. This sequence joins TRBV2 and TRBJ1-5; the match to TRBD1 covers 8 bases. V gave up 1 base and J gave up 9 bases; unmatched junction bases: 5. This CDR3 contains 14 residues. Germline V lookup: CDR1 LGHNA, CDR2 YSYQKL. The CDR3 sequence is CASSQGQGKRAPLF. CDR3 DNA (partial): TGTGCCAGCAGCCAAGGACAGGGGAAGAGGGCTCCGCTT.

For this clone: The listed genes are named as in mouse. The read comes to an end 1 residue before the CDR3 does, leaving the germline J gene to fill in the end. The chain employs TRBV14 and TRBJ2-1, with 10 bases lining up with TRBD1. This CDR3 contains 15 residues. Germline loops: CDR1 SGHDT, CDR2 FRDEAV. V was clipped by 1 base and J by 6 bases; unmatched bases: 4. Incomplete CDR3 DNA: TGTGCCAGCAGTTTCGGCGGGACAGGGGTTGCTGAGCAGTTC. As protein: CASSFGGTGVAEQF. The complete CDR3 reads CASSFGGTGVAEQFF.

As for this clone: Gene names and germline refer to mouse. The CDR3 here is CASSETGNYEQYF. Incomplete CDR3 DNA: TGTGCCAGCAGTGAGACAGGGAACTATGAACAGTAC. The rearrangement joins TRBV13-1 to TRBJ2-7, with TRBD1 matching 7 bases. The CDR3 is cut off 1 residue early in the read; its end comes from the germline J gene. The V gene end was trimmed by 2 bases and the J gene end by 3 bases; junction bases not matched to a gene: 2. Germline loops: CDR1 NSHNY, CDR2 SYGAGN. This CDR3 contains 13 residues.

A note on this clone: Gene names denote mouse genes. The DNA ends 1 residue before the CDR3 does, and the rest of the CDR3 is filled in from the germline J gene. This sequence joins TRBV2 and TRBJ1-1; D is possibly TRBD1 (6 bases). The CDR3 runs to 13 residues. V dropped 3 bases and J dropped 5 bases, with 10 bases sitting between them. The germline V gene has CDR1 LGHNA and CDR2 YSYQKL. The sequenced part of the CDR3 DNA is TGTGCCAGCAGCCAGCCGGGACAAACAGAAGTCTTC. It yields the protein CASSQPGQTEVF. From start to end, the CDR3 is CASSQPGQTEVFF. Supplemented by reference TRBV2 and TRBJ1-1, the full variable domain reads DPKIIQKPKYLVAVTGSEKILICEQYLGHNAMYWYRQSAKKPLEFMFSYSYQKLMDNQTASSRFQPQSSKKNHLDLQITALKPDDSATYFCASSQPGQTEVFFGKGTRLTVV.

This clone was seen a few times. The gene symbols are mouse symbols. Sequencing ends 1 residue short of the CDR3 end; the germline J gene provides the rest. The rearrangement joins TRBV4 to TRBJ1-4; D ambiguous. Trimming took 5 bases from V and 1 from J, leaving 8 bases between them. Germline CDR1 is LGHDT and CDR2 is YNNKQL (reference sequence). The CDR3 runs 14 residues. The CDR3 DNA, read in part, is TGTGCCAGCAGCCCCACAAATTCCAACGAAAGATTATTT. This translates into CASSPTNSNERLF. The full CDR3 is CASSPTNSNERLFF.

Of note for this clone: Gene names follow the mouse nomenclature. Sequencing ends 1 residue short of the CDR3 end; the germline J gene provides the rest. The chain combines TRBV12-1 with TRBJ1-1, with a weak D call TRBD1 (5 bases). The CDR3 sequence is 13 residues long. V lost 0 bases and J lost 1, with 5 bases in between. Germline loops: CDR1 SGHSN, CDR2 HYEKVE. The covered CDR3 bases are TGTGCCAGCTCTCTCGACAGAAACACAGAAGTCTTC. Amino acid sequence: CASSLDRNTEVF. The whole CDR3 region reads CASSLDRNTEVFF.

On this clone: The gene names given are mouse names. Read data end 1 residue before the CDR3 end; the end is taken from the germline J gene. Distinct nucleotide sequences in the sample also encode this CDR3. The genes are TRBV2 and TRBJ2-5; 11 positions agree with TRBD2. CDR3 length: 15 amino acids. The junction had 0 bases not matched to a gene; V was cut back by 2 bases and J by 2 bases. CDR1 and CDR2 from the germline V gene are LGHNA and YSYQKL. Partial CDR3 DNA: TGTGCCAGCAGCCAAACTGGGGGGGCCCAAGACACCCAGTAC. Its translation: CASSQTGGAQDTQY. The CDR3 as a whole reads CASSQTGGAQDTQYF. Variable domain in full (rest from reference TRBV2 and TRBJ2-5): DPKIIQKPKYLVAVTGSEKILICEQYLGHNAMYWYRQSAKKPLEFMFSYSYQKLMDNQTASSRFQPQSSKKNHLDLQITALKPDDSATYFCASSQTGGAQDTQYFGPGTRLLVL.

As concerns this clone: Mouse gene names and germline throughout. The read ends 1 residue before the CDR3 terminus; that terminus is restored from the germline J gene. This rearrangement joins TRBV16 to TRBJ1-4, with a possible D match to TRBD1 (6 bases). The ends were cut back, 2 bases at V and 5 bases at J, with 6 bases in the middle. This CDR3 has 13 amino acids. Germline V gives CDR1 SGHSA, CDR2 FRNQAP. The part of the CDR3 DNA that was read is TGTGCAAGCAGCTTAACAGGGAACGAAAGATTATTT. It yields the protein CASSLTGNERLF. The entire CDR3 sequence reads CASSLTGNERLFF.

To note about this clone: The gene names here belong to mouse. The sequence runs out 1 residue before the end of the CDR3; the remainder is reconstructed from the germline J gene. The rearrangement joins TRBV13-2 to TRBJ2-1; 9 nucleotides align to TRBD1. The CDR3 contains 14 residues. V dropped 3 bases and J dropped 7; count of bases not matched to a gene: 5. Germline CDR1 NNHNN, CDR2 SYGAGS (reference sequence). The sequenced CDR3 bases are TGTGCCAGCGGTGCCGGACAGGGGTGGGCTGAGCAGTTC. This sequence encodes CASGAGQGWAEQF. In full, the CDR3 is CASGAGQGWAEQFF.

This clone was seen only a few times. The genes and germline here are from mouse. The read finishes 1 residue shy of the CDR3 end, and the germline J gene is used to complete it. The J gene is TRBJ2-7, the V gene TRBV16; 12 nucleotides align to TRBD2. The length of the CDR3 is 13 residues. Germline V gene sequence: CDR1 SGHSA, CDR2 FRNQAP. V gave up 5 bases and J gave up 7 bases; unmatched junction bases: 3. The covered CDR3 bases are TGTGCAAGCAGCAGACTGGGGGGGCGAGAACAGTAC. Protein sequence: CASSRLGGREQY. The complete CDR3 reads CASSRLGGREQYF.

About this clone: Each gene name is a mouse one. The read is 1 residue too short to cover the CDR3 end, so that end is filled in from the germline J gene. The rearrangement uses TRBV2 and TRBJ1-1; no firm D call. The CDR3 has 13 residues. The germline V gene has CDR1 LGHNA and CDR2 YSYQKL. V was trimmed by 3 bases and J by 2 bases, leaving 7 bases between them. The sequenced part of the CDR3 DNA is TGTGCCAGCAGCCACTACAGTAACACAGAAGTCTTC. Translated: CASSHYSNTEVF. The full-length CDR3 reads as CASSHYSNTEVFF.

As concerns this clone: Genes and germline come from the mouse. CDR3 residues: CAWSQDPNERLFF. The covered CDR3 bases are TGTGCCTGGAGTCAGGACCCAAACGAAAGATTATTT. J is TRBJ1-4 and V is TRBV31; D not resolved. The read ends 1 residue shy of where the CDR3 ends; the end is completed using the germline J gene. Per germline, CDR1 GKSSPN and CDR2 SITVG. The CDR3 length is 13 residues. V was cut by 1 base and J by 5 bases, with 8 bases left in between. The variable domain in full, with the rest retrieved from reference TRBV31 and TRBJ1-4, is AQTIHQWPVAEIKAVGSPLSLGCTIKGKSSPNLYWYWQATGGTLQQLFYSITVGQVESVVQLNLSASRPKDDQFILSTEKLLLSHSGFYLCAWSQDPNERLFFGHGTKLSVL.

As concerns this clone: Gene names refer to mouse genes. The missing CDR3 end, 1 residue past where the read stops, is filled in from the germline J gene. J is TRBJ1-1 and V is TRBV29, with TRBD1 matching over 10 bases. V lost 5 bases to trimming and J lost 3 bases; unmatched junction nucleotides: 3. The CDR3 is 14 amino acids. Germline CDR1 MSHET, CDR2 SYDVDS. This CDR3 is CASSPGTGDTEVFF. The covered CDR3 bases are TGTGCTAGCAGTCCCGGGACAGGGGACACAGAAGTCTTC.

Remarks on this clone: The gene names given are mouse names. The CDR3 end lies 1 residue beyond the end of the read and is filled in from the germline J gene. The chain uses TRBV1 and TRBJ2-5, with 9 bases lining up with TRBD2. V shed 5 bases, J shed 2 bases, and the junction held 5 bases outside the gene matches. The CDR3 totals 15 residues. Germline CDR1 and CDR2: NSQYPW and LRSPGD (reference sequence). The chain's CDR3 is CTCSPTTGGQDTQYF. Partial CDR3 DNA: TGCACCTGCAGTCCCACGACTGGGGGCCAAGACACCCAGTAC. Filled out from reference TRBV1 and TRBJ2-5, the complete variable domain reads VTLLEQNPRWRLVPRGQAVNLRCILKNSQYPWMSWYQQDLQKQLQWLFTLRSPGDKEVKSLPGADYLATRVTDTELRLQVANMSQGRTLYCTCSPTTGGQDTQYFGPGTRLLVL.

The table lists this clone with a count of one. Gene names and germline match the mouse. The read terminates 1 residue before the CDR3 end, so the remaining end is supplied by the germline J gene. This rearrangement joins TRBV4 to TRBJ1-5; TRBD1 is a possible D gene (6 bases). In germline, CDR1 is LGHDT, CDR2 YNNKQL (reference sequence). V dropped 5 bases and J dropped 7 bases, with 9 bases sitting between them. The CDR3 totals 12 residues. Here the CDR3 reads CASSRDRQAPLF. The covered CDR3 bases are TGTGCCAGCAGCCGAGACAGGCAGGCTCCGCTT. Full variable domain (outside the CDR3, taken from reference TRBV4 and TRBJ1-5): ETAVFQTPNYHVTQVGNEVSFNCKQTLGHDTMYWYKQDSKKLLKIMFSYNNKQLIVNETVPRRFSPQSSDKAHLNLRIKSVEPEDSAVYLCASSRDRQAPLFGEGTRLSVL.

Turning to this clone: Genes here carry mouse names. Coverage ceases 1 residue before the CDR3 finishes, and the germline J gene fills in the end. This sequence joins TRBV3 and TRBJ1-2, with no clear D. The V end lost 1 base, the J end lost 2 bases, and 5 bases lay between the germline ends. This CDR3 has 13 amino acids. In germline, CDR1 is SNHLY, CDR2 FYNGKV (reference sequence). The part of the CDR3 DNA that was read is TGTGCCAGCAGCTTAGACCCCAACTCCGACTACACC. Residues: CASSLDPNSDYT. The whole CDR3 reads CASSLDPNSDYTF.

Details on this clone: Any gene name here is a mouse gene name. The read finishes 1 residue shy of the CDR3 end, and the germline J gene is used to complete it. This chain uses TRBV13-2 with TRBJ2-7; 10 bases match TRBD2. Germline V CDR1 and CDR2: NNHNN, SYGAGS (reference sequence). V was clipped by 2 bases and J by 5 bases; unmatched bases: 4. CDR3 length: 14 amino acids. The CDR3 bases that were read are TGTGCCAGCGGTGACTGGGGGGGCGCCCATGAACAGTAC. Amino acids: CASGDWGGAHEQY. The CDR3 in full is CASGDWGGAHEQYF.